This entry describes one TCR beta chain. Its target is not known. This record comes from a study of T cell responses to AZD1222 COVID-19 vaccine. Some clones are missing from TCRdb's copy, which holds only in-frame ones; the method was immunoSEQ multiplex PCR. The sample lists about 120,000 clones, 92% occurring once. The CDR3 loop spans 15 amino acids. V dropped 2 bases and J dropped 4 bases, with 14 bases sitting between them. Germline values: CDR1 KGHSH, CDR2 LQKENI. Findings of the study overall: Unmutated regions of variants are reportedly targeted by nearly half of spike-specific TCRs. Possibly, clonal diversity was underestimated; donors were largely white British and included more females.

Sequences were derived from peripheral blood, sampled on day 0 of AZD1222 vaccination. The TCR comes from an adult in good health. The V gene is TRBV18, the J gene TRBJ1-1, with D possibly TRBD1 on 5 matching bases. The CDR3 DNA reads TGTGCCAGCTCACCAGGTGAGGGACTGGGCACTGAAGCTTTCTTT. As protein: CASSPGEGLGTEAFF.